This TCR beta chain was recorded in a study of neurological immune-mediated disorders (dated by TCRdb to between 2018 and 2021). For the wider study: Among the roughly 34 multiple sclerosis patients, relapsing-remitting MS was present in roughly 30 and secondary progressive MS was present in 3. The cohort comprised roughly 65 subjects: roughly 15 HAM/TSP patients, approximately 34 multiple sclerosis patients and some 20 healthy controls. The study compared peripheral blood TCR-beta repertoires of HTLV-I-associated myelopathy (HAM/TSP) patients, multiple sclerosis patients and healthy controls using UMI-based sequencing. The roughly 100 TCR-beta libraries included longitudinal samples, technical triplicates and paired sorted CD4+ and CD8+ T-cell subsets alongside PBMC samples.

The junction shows trimming of 6 bases on V and 0 bases on J, plus 10 bases between the germline ends. The germline V gene provides CDR1 SNHLY and CDR2 FYNNEI. The CDR3 has 14 amino acids, counting the end cysteine and phenylalanine. Left in the record is the CDR3 DNA by itself, 42 bases read in frame from the first base. For unsorted PBMC libraries, 2 million PBMCs were used after storage in RNAlater at -80 degrees C until RNA extraction. The multiple sclerosis patients were enrolled in a US clinical protocol that evaluated disease progression with magnetic resonance imaging. Peripheral blood was subjected to Ficoll-Hypaque density gradient centrifugation to isolate PBMCs, which were then cryopreserved in liquid nitrogen. This clonotype was counted at least ten times. Its antigen is still unknown. Nothing much larger sits one base from this clone, and base qualities are not available. cDNA was synthesized by template-switch 5'RACE using a primer with a 10-nucleotide random unique molecular identifier that tagged each TCR transcript. Each sequencing run produced over 190 million TCR-beta sequences covering 15-18 subjects. The RNeasy kit was used to extract total RNA. The KAPA Real-time Library Amplification kit was used to amplify TCR-beta VDJ regions with primers targeting the TCR constant region and the 5'RACE anchor. Sample indexes and Illumina adaptors were added in a first PCR, after which library yield was increased in a second PCR. After Ampure bead purification, the roughly 650 bp TCR product was size-selected on a 2% E-gel SizeSelection system. Library quality was checked on a Bioanalyzer, concentration was measured with Qubit, and libraries were quantified with the Kapa Library Quantification kit before pooling. Paired-end 2 x 150 bp sequencing of the libraries was performed on an Illumina HiSeq 2500. To increase sequence diversity, 25-30% phiX was spiked into each library pool. The source study handled its data this way. Quality-filtered reads were processed with the UMI-based MiGEC pipeline, and over 90% of raw TCR sequences were removed by the MiGEC pipeline during error correction. IMGT germline references were used for alignment of VDJ genes, and clonotypes were defined by a unique CDR3 amino acid sequence together with V-J genes. VDJtools evaluated clonal expansion, Shannon diversity and CDR3 relatedness (CalcPairwiseDistances, ClusterSamples); CLCbio workbench built phylogenetic trees. Using coefficient-of-variation modelling across technical triplicates, the study counted a clone as expanded if it had at least 8 unique UMIs. TCRdb handled the public reads itself, with Q25 trimming in fastp and clone calling in MiXCR, and kept productive beta chains. Rows are unified per CDR3 protein, each entry keeping the most common DNA and genes. The V and J calls and clone size are TCRdb's, not the authors'. The sample yields about 46,000 distinct CDR3 sequences; just over 3% were counted once. The top ten hold about 14% of the sample.

What the research found in general, with its limitations: In a phylogenetic analysis, the repertoires of 18 out of 34 MS patients fell into a single cluster of related CDR3 sequences, pointing to a possible signature at the repertoire level. No clinical or MRI features were associated with the MS cluster, and the authors said that larger cohorts are needed. No identical CDR3 amino acid sequences were shared among expanded clones across subjects, suggesting private TCR-beta repertoires in all groups. TCR clonal expansion was highest in HAM/TSP patients and lowest in MS patients, with MS patients falling below even healthy controls.

The receptor was isolated from a woman aged 50 to 60 with multiple sclerosis. Recombination connected TRBV2 to TRBJ2-3, with no reliable assignment of the D segment. The sample comprised PBMCs. This receptor carries the CDR3 CASSKTISTDTQYF. The nucleotide sequence reads as follows: TGTGCCAGCAGCAAAACGATCAGCACAGATACGCAGTATTTT.